This T cell receptor (beta chain) originates from a study of metastatic and nonmetastatic thyroid tumors. Background on the study: Malignant thyroid and benign thyroid patients provided blood and tumor or nodule tissue whose repertoires were compared.

Points on this clone: Its target is unknown. One base away lies a much larger clone, so this may be a sequencing read error.

V was clipped by 5 bases and J by 9 bases, with 19 bases between them. The germline V gene has CDR1 SGHVS and CDR2 FNYEAQ. The CDR3 extends over 15 amino acids. Original processing notes: Variation in CDR3 across clinicopathological groups served as the basis for constructing a distant-metastasis classifier in papillary thyroid cancer. TCRdb re-called the PCR reads through MiXCR. In this record, the V and J calls reflect TCRdb's handling and not the investigators' own analysis. This sample yields roughly 38,000 clones, of which approximately 20% are seen a single time; 15% to 20% belongs to the top ten. Points from the study as a whole: For both blood and tumor, malignant thyroid tumors reportedly showed significantly higher TCR beta diversity than benign nodules did.

No treatment of any kind had been given to any patient before thyroid surgery. The receptor comes from a female donor with papillary thyroid cancer or a benign thyroid nodule (not recorded which). Some clones in this sample may be carry-over from other donors' samples. V usage is TRBV7-6 and J usage is TRBJ1-4, with D possibly matching TRBD1 (6 bases). Sequencing was performed on blood. In DNA, the CDR3 is TGTGCCAGCAGCCCTATGCGGGGGGCGGGGCAAAAACTGTTTTTT. This translates into CASSPMRGAGQKLFF.